The 16 T cell receptor beta chains below come from one sample, sequenced in a study of Ad26.COV2.S vaccination and SARS-CoV-2 variants. Indicated treatment: roughly 19 received Ad26.COV2.S at low or high dose, single or two shots; about five received placebo; per-sample allocation not given. Following the first vaccine or placebo injection, samples were taken on day 63. Sequencing used immunoSEQ multiplex PCR; TCRdb keeps in-frame clones, though not all of them. The sample records 400,000 to 450,000 clones, over 75% being singletons. The specimen was peripheral blood, collected in a trial of Ad26.COV2.S vaccine versus placebo. These receptors came from a person aged 18-60 years who received the Ad26.COV2.S COVID-19 vaccine or a placebo.

The chain joins TRBV6-6 to TRBJ2-4; tentatively, D is TRBD1 (6 bases). Trimming took off 10 bases at V and 0 bases at J, with 19 bases between the two ends. This CDR3 has 16 amino acids. Germline loops: CDR1 MNHNY, CDR2 SVGAGI (reference sequence). The CDR3 DNA is TGTGCCACCGGAGACCCACCAGGGGTAGCCAAAAACATTCAGTACTTC. Its translation is CATGDPPGVAKNIQYF.

This sequence joins TRBV5-4 and TRBJ2-2; TRBD1 matches at 7 bases. The CDR3 is made up of 15 amino acids. V trimming: 3 bases; J trimming: 0 bases; junction bases outside the gene matches: 2. Germline lookup yields CDR1 SGHNT and CDR2 YYREEE (reference sequence). The CDR3 spells CASSSGTANTGELFF. The CDR3 coding sequence is TGTGCCAGCAGCTCCGGGACAGCGAACACCGGGGAGCTGTTTTTT.

This chain connects TRBV19 to TRBJ2-2; tentatively, D is TRBD2 (6 bases). V shed 6 bases and J shed 7 bases, with 9 bases lying between them. The germline gives CDR1 LNHDA, CDR2 SQIVND (reference sequence). The length of the CDR3 is 12 residues. CDR3 in DNA: TGTGCCAGTAGAGTTAGCGGCGGGGAGCTGTTTTTT. Its protein product is CASRVSGGELFF.

This clone occurred once. The J gene is TRBJ1-5, the V gene TRBV7-2; no clear D. From germline, CDR1 is SGHTA and CDR2 FQGNSA. V was trimmed by 2 bases and J by 3 bases, leaving 5 bases between them. There are 13 residues in the CDR3. CDR3 residues: CASSLILNQPQHF. Written as DNA, the CDR3 is TGTGCCAGCAGCTTAATCCTCAATCAGCCCCAGCATTTT. Variable domain in full (rest from reference TRBV7-2 and TRBJ1-5): GAGVSQSPSNKVTEKGKDVELRCDPISGHTALYWYRQSLGQGLEFLIYFQGNSAPDKSGLPSDRFSAERTGGSVSTLTIQRTQQEDSAVYLCASSLILNQPQHFGDGTRLSIL.

This chain joins TRBV7-2 and TRBJ2-3; D tentatively reads TRBD1 or TRBD2 (5 bases each). Trimming took off 5 bases at V and 0 bases at J, with 21 bases between the two ends. The CDR3 totals 18 residues. CDR1 and CDR2 from the germline V gene are SGHTA and FQGNSA. CDR3 sequence reads: CASSPYPLLGESTDTQYF. The CDR3 nucleotides are TGTGCCAGCAGCCCATATCCCCTTTTAGGGGAGAGCACAGATACGCAGTATTTT.

The chain joins TRBV28 to TRBJ2-5; 9 positions match TRBD1. The germline V gene encodes CDR1 MDHEN and CDR2 SYDVKM. This CDR3 is built from 16 residues. The trim removed 5 bases at V and 2 bases at J, leaving 9 bases unmatched. CDR3: CASSEHQGQGQETQYF. For the CDR3, the DNA is TGTGCCAGCAGTGAACACCAAGGACAGGGGCAAGAGACCCAGTACTTC.

The chain couples TRBV18 to TRBJ2-7, with 8 bases identical to TRBD1. V was clipped by 2 bases and J by 3 bases; unmatched bases: 6. This CDR3 region has 15 residues. Germline values: CDR1 KGHSH, CDR2 LQKENI. The CDR3: CASSPNDRGLYEQYF. The CDR3 DNA sequence: TGTGCCAGCTCACCAAATGACAGGGGACTCTACGAGCAGTACTTC.

This chain uses TRBV18 with TRBJ2-1, with 7 bases fitting TRBD2. J was trimmed by 3 bases and V by 3 bases; bases with no gene match: 11. The CDR3 is 17 amino acids. The germline V gene encodes CDR1 KGHSH and CDR2 LQKENI. The CDR3 region is CASSPSRAGVDYNEQFF. The DNA of the CDR3 is TGTGCCAGCTCACCGTCGCGGGCGGGAGTGGACTACAATGAGCAGTTCTTC. Full variable domain (remainder filled in from reference TRBV18 and TRBJ2-1): NAGVMQNPRHLVRRRGQEARLRCSPMKGHSHVYWYRQLPEEGLKFMVYLQKENIIDESGMPKERFSAEFPKEGPSILRIQQVVRGDSAAYFCASSPSRAGVDYNEQFFGPGTRLTVL.

The chain joins TRBV7-2 to TRBJ1-3; TRBD1 agrees at 8 bases. Germline CDR1 reads SGHTA; CDR2 reads FQGNSA. V shed 5 bases, J shed 3 bases, and the junction held 6 bases outside the gene matches. This CDR3 region has 15 residues. The CDR3 region is CASSTWTGNGNTIYF. CDR3 nucleotides: TGTGCCAGCAGCACCTGGACAGGGAATGGAAACACCATATATTTT.

The chain joins TRBV11-3 to TRBJ1-1; D gene uncertain. This CDR3 contains 14 residues. V lost 0 bases and J 4 bases, leaving 9 bases between the germline ends. The germline V gene encodes CDR1 SGHNT and CDR2 YENEEA. CDR3 nucleotide sequence: TGTGCCAGCAGCTTAGACACTACGGGCACTGAAGCTTTCTTT. Translated, it gives CASSLDTTGTEAFF.

This chain joins TRBV7-9 and TRBJ2-7; possible D gene TRBD2, 6 bases. The V gene's germline CDR1 is SEHNR and CDR2 FQNEAQ (reference sequence). This CDR3 is 14 amino acids long. V lost 4 bases to trimming and J lost 2 bases, with 12 bases between them. The CDR3 loop reads CASSSPGLAYEQYF. CDR3 DNA sequence: TGTGCCAGCAGCTCGCCGGGACTGGCCTACGAGCAGTACTTC.

The chain joins TRBV5-4 to TRBJ1-1, with TRBD1 identical over 7 bases. The CDR3 runs to 15 residues. V gave up 1 base and J gave up 0 bases; unmatched junction bases: 3. CDR1 and CDR2 from the germline V gene are SGHNT and YYREEE (reference sequence). The CDR3 region is CASSLQTGLNTEAFF. DNA of the CDR3: TGTGCCAGCAGCTTGCAGACAGGGCTGAACACTGAAGCTTTCTTT.

This sequence joins TRBV5-4 and TRBJ2-3; D is perhaps TRBD2 (6 bases). Deletions cut 3 bases from V and 10 bases from J, with 9 bases between. From germline, CDR1 is SGHNT and CDR2 YYREEE (reference sequence). This CDR3 comprises 11 residues. The CDR3 loop is CASSSSGAQYF. The CDR3 region has the DNA TGTGCCAGCAGCTCTTCGGGGGCGCAGTATTTT. Filled out from reference TRBV5-4 and TRBJ2-3, the complete variable domain reads ETGVTQSPTHLIKTRGQQVTLRCSSQSGHNTVSWYQQALGQGPQFIFQYYREEENGRGNFPPRFSGLQFPNYSSELNVNALELDDSALYLCASSSSGAQYFGPGTRLTVL.

This rearrangement joins TRBV12-3 or TRBV12-4 to TRBJ2-5, with a possible D match to TRBD1 (5 bases). V lost 1 base and J lost 4, with 7 bases in between. The CDR3 spans 13 residues. The DNA for the CDR3 is TGTGCCAGCAGTTTAGGACAGCCAGAGACCCAGTACTTC. Translation: CASSLGQPETQYF.

The V gene is TRBV2, the J gene TRBJ2-3; D gene ambiguous. The ends were cut back, 6 bases at V and 4 bases at J, with 8 bases in the middle. The CDR3 covers 12 residues. CDR1 and CDR2 from the germline V gene are SNHLY and FYNNEI. The chain's CDR3 is CASSGMADTQYF. Written as DNA, the CDR3 is TGTGCCAGCAGCGGAATGGCAGATACGCAGTATTTT.

The chain combines TRBV10-3 with TRBJ2-4; D is unclear. Trimming removed 2 bases at V and 3 bases at J, with 8 bases between. This CDR3 has 14 amino acids. Germline CDR1 reads ENHRY; CDR2 reads SYGVKD. In DNA, the CDR3 is TGTGCCATCAGTGAGAAGGTTGGCAAAAACATTCAGTACTTC. Its translation is CAISEKVGKNIQYF.